A single sample gave rise to the 28 T cell receptor beta chains below, sequenced in a study of CD4 T cells in relation to SARS-CoV-2 and coronaviruses. These receptors are not linked to any known antigen. The unexposed donors gave CD4+ T cells in about 2010-2018, prior to COVID-19. The cells were cultured for 10 days before CD4+ T cells were isolated. The table came from immunoSEQ multiplex PCR; TCRdb's copy has only in-frame clones and leaves some out. The sample lists approximately 17,000 clones, about 80% occurring once. Sequencing was performed on CD4+ T cells from PBMCs, cultured in vitro. The receptors derive from a human donor in good health.

CDR3 DNA: TGTGCCAGCAGCTTGGACGGGGAGGTCACCGGGGAGCTGTTTTTT. This codes for CASSLDGEVTGELFF. The V gene is TRBV5-4, the J gene TRBJ2-2, with D possibly being TRBD2 (6 bases). The CDR3 runs 15 residues. V lost 0 bases and J 4 bases, leaving 10 bases between the germline ends. CDR1 and CDR2 from the germline V gene are SGHNT and YYREEE (reference sequence). Using reference TRBV5-4 and TRBJ2-2 for the parts outside the CDR3, the full variable domain is ETGVTQSPTHLIKTRGQQVTLRCSSQSGHNTVSWYQQALGQGPQFIFQYYREEENGRGNFPPRFSGLQFPNYSSELNVNALELDDSALYLCASSLDGEVTGELFFGEGSRLTVL.

V is TRBV4-3 and J is TRBJ2-6, with no clear D. Germline V CDR1 and CDR2: LGHNA, YSLEER. The length of the CDR3 is 17 residues. Trimming took off 0 bases at V and 0 bases at J, with 9 bases between the two ends. The CDR3 nucleotides are TGCGCCAGCAGCCAAGATTTTGGAAACTCTGGGGCCAACGTCCTGACTTTC. It translates to CASSQDFGNSGANVLTF.

This clone came up once. The chain recombines TRBV19 with TRBJ1-2, with D hard to call. V gave up 10 bases and J gave up 1 base, with 16 bases separating them. The CDR3 loop spans 14 amino acids. Germline V CDR1 and CDR2: LNHDA, SQIVND (reference sequence). The CDR3 nucleotides are TGTGCCACCCTGCCGATTTCACGTAACTATGGCTACACCTTC. It yields the protein CATLPISRNYGYTF.

The chain employs TRBV10-3 and TRBJ2-2; tentatively, D is TRBD2 (6 bases). The CDR3 extends over 16 amino acids. Deletions cut 3 bases from V and 1 base from J, with 12 bases between. CDR1 and CDR2 (germline): ENHRY, SYGVKD. This CDR3 is CAISDGMRGNTGELFF. The CDR3, as DNA: TGTGCCATCAGTGATGGGATGCGGGGGAACACCGGGGAGCTGTTTTTT.

The chain links TRBV7-2 to TRBJ2-1; 12 bases fit TRBD2. The germline V gene has CDR1 SGHTA and CDR2 FQGNSA. The CDR3 runs to 16 residues. Trimming cost V 4 bases and J 5 bases; bases outside gene matches: 6. CDR3 amino acids: CASSSGLAGANNEQFF. CDR3 sequence (DNA): TGTGCCAGCAGCTCGGGACTAGCGGGCGCAAACAATGAGCAGTTCTTC.

The V gene is TRBV19, the J gene TRBJ2-1; TRBD2 aligns across 14 bases. Germline loops: CDR1 LNHDA, CDR2 SQIVND (reference sequence). The CDR3 loop spans 18 amino acids. Unmatched junction bases numbered 13, after V lost 5 bases and J lost 7 bases. The CDR3 DNA reads as TGTGCCAGTAGTGCCTCCGCGGGACTAGCGGGAGTTGTTAATGAGCAGTTCTTC. Translation gives CASSASAGLAGVVNEQFF.

This clone was observed a few times. Written as DNA, the CDR3 is TGTGCCAGCAGCTTAGTTAGCGAGCAGTACTTC. Translated, it gives CASSLVSEQYF. The J gene is TRBJ2-7, the V gene TRBV7-9; the D is unclear. Looked up from germline, CDR1 is SEHNR and CDR2 is FQNEAQ (reference sequence). The CDR3 contains 11 residues. The V end was cut by 1 base, the J end by 6 bases, with 4 bases between. The variable domain in full, completed from reference TRBV7-9 and TRBJ2-7, reads DTGVSQNPRHKITKRGQNVTFRCDPISEHNRLYWYRQTLGQGPEFLTYFQNEAQLEKSRLLSDRFSAERPKGSFSTLEIQRTEQGDSAMYLCASSLVSEQYFGPGTRLTVT.

The V and J genes are TRBV3-1 (or the pseudogene TRBV3-2) and TRBJ2-5, with 7 positions matching TRBD2. The germline V gene has CDR1 LGHDT and CDR2 YNNKEL (reference sequence). This CDR3 contains 13 residues. With V trimmed by 5 bases and J by 5 bases, 5 bases remained unmatched. The CDR3 loop is CASSFPGGETQYF. CDR3 nucleotide sequence: TGTGCCAGCAGCTTTCCCGGGGGGGAGACCCAGTACTTC.

This chain joins TRBV14 and TRBJ2-5, with TRBD2 matching 10 bases. Germline lookup yields CDR1 SGHDN and CDR2 FVKESK. CDR3 size: 15 residues. With 4 bases clipped from V and 3 bases from J, the junction kept 5 bases outside the gene matches. CDR3 nucleotides: TGTGCCAGCAGCCCTTGGCTAGCGGGGGAAGAGACCCAGTACTTC. Encoded protein: CASSPWLAGEETQYF.

This clone has a single count. The V gene is TRBV9, the J gene TRBJ2-3, with 11 bases aligning to TRBD2. Germline lookup yields CDR1 SGDLS and CDR2 YYNGEE. V shed 0 bases and J 2 bases; nucleotides not matched to a gene: 8. The CDR3 length is 18 residues. CDR3 sequence (DNA): TGTGCCAGCAGCGTAGGAGGGCTAGCGGGGGGTTACACAGATACGCAGTATTTT. The encoded protein is CASSVGGLAGGYTDTQYF. The whole variable domain, filled in from reference TRBV9 and TRBJ2-3, reads DSGVTQTPKHLITATGQRVTLRCSPRSGDLSVYWYQQSLDQGLQFLIQYYNGEERAKGNILERFSAQQFPDLHSELNLSSLELGDSALYFCASSVGGLAGGYTDTQYFGPGTRLTVL.

The chain links TRBV6-5 to TRBJ1-3, with 7 bases fitting TRBD1. The germline V gene encodes CDR1 MNHEY and CDR2 SVGAGI. V lost 2 bases to trimming and J lost 0 bases; unmatched junction nucleotides: 4. This CDR3 has 16 residues. The CDR3: CASSYGTESSGNTIYF. The CDR3 DNA sequence: TGTGCCAGCAGTTACGGGACAGAGAGCTCTGGAAACACCATATATTTT.

The rearrangement links TRBV2 to TRBJ2-7, with TRBD2 identical over 7 bases. Germline trimming cut 8 bases from V and 3 bases from J; bases unmatched to any gene: 7. The CDR3 consists of 13 residues. Germline V CDR1 and CDR2: SNHLY, FYNNEI. The DNA of the CDR3 is TGTGCCAGCCATAGCGGGCAGTTCTACGAGCAGTACTTC. It translates to CASHSGQFYEQYF.

This clone was seen a handful of times. The V call is TRBV5-4, the J call TRBJ2-7, with D perhaps given as TRBD1 or TRBD2 (5 bases each). CDR3 length: 13 residues. The V gene's germline CDR1 is SGHNT and CDR2 YYREEE (reference sequence). The germline V and J ends were trimmed by 3 bases and 3 bases, with 10 bases remaining between them. The CDR3 protein is CASSWDVNYEQYF. Written as DNA, the CDR3 is TGTGCCAGCAGCTGGGACGTAAACTACGAGCAGTACTTC.

The chain recombines TRBV7-9 with TRBJ2-1; no definite D call. With 5 bases removed from V and 8 bases from J, the gap between germline ends came to 7 bases. This CDR3 has 11 residues. Germline lookup yields CDR1 SEHNR and CDR2 FQNEAQ (reference sequence). CDR3 region: CASSTTYEQFF. The CDR3 coding sequence is TGTGCCAGCAGCACGACTTATGAGCAGTTCTTC.

The chain couples TRBV11-2 to TRBJ2-7, with 14 positions matching TRBD2. The CDR3 spans 16 residues. The V and J ends lost 5 bases and 2 bases, in that order; junction bases with no gene match: 5. Germline-derived CDR1 and CDR2 are SGHAT and FQNNGV. CDR3 DNA: TGTGCCAGCAGCAAAGGGACTAGCGGGAGTACCTACGAGCAGTACTTC. Translating it yields CASSKGTSGSTYEQYF.

This chain links TRBV6-5 with TRBJ1-5, with unresolved D. Germline V gene sequence: CDR1 MNHEY, CDR2 SVGAGI. The CDR3 contains 14 residues. With 6 bases removed from V and 4 bases from J, the gap between germline ends came to 13 bases. CDR3 amino acids: CASRERWDNQPQHF. The CDR3 DNA reads TGTGCCAGCAGAGAGAGGTGGGATAATCAGCCCCAGCATTTT.

This clone appeared a few times. Other DNA sequences within the sample encode an identical CDR3. The V gene is TRBV6-6, the J gene TRBJ1-4, with D possibly being TRBD1 (5 bases). Trimming left V 5 bases short and J 7 bases short, with 11 bases between. This CDR3 comprises 13 residues. Germline V gene sequence: CDR1 MNHNY, CDR2 SVGAGI (reference sequence). CDR3 bases: TGTGCCAGCAGTACGGGGGGGGTTGAAAAACTGTTTTTT. Translated, it gives CASSTGGVEKLFF.

The chain carries TRBV7-3 and TRBJ2-2; D might be TRBD2 (5 bases). CDR3 length equals 13 residues. The V gene lost 3 bases and the J gene lost 7 bases, with 9 bases spanning the gap. Per germline, CDR1 SGHTA and CDR2 FQGTGA. CDR3 region: CASSFRGGGELFF. The DNA for the CDR3 is TGTGCCAGCAGCTTTCGGGGTGGCGGGGAGCTGTTTTTT.

This clone has more than one count but fewer than ten. The J gene is TRBJ2-2, the V gene TRBV5-1; D may correspond to TRBD1 or TRBD2 (6 bases each). V lost 8 bases and J 5 bases, leaving 19 bases between the germline ends. The germline V gene encodes CDR1 SGHRS and CDR2 YFSETQ. The CDR3 is 15 amino acids. CDR3: CASRGQDLTTGELFF. For the CDR3, the DNA is TGCGCCAGTCGGGGGCAGGATCTGACAACCGGGGAGCTGTTTTTT.

The rearrangement uses TRBV7-2 and TRBJ2-7; possibly TRBD1 or TRBD2 for D (7 bases each). CDR1 is SGHTA and CDR2 is FQGNSA in the germline V gene. The CDR3 is 14 residues long. V shed 5 bases and J shed 1 base, with 12 bases lying between them. The CDR3 coding sequence is TGTGCCAGCAGCCCCCAGGGGGGGTCCTACGAGCAGTACTTC. Encoded protein: CASSPQGGSYEQYF. Variable domain in full (rest from reference TRBV7-2 and TRBJ2-7): GAGVSQSPSNKVTEKGKDVELRCDPISGHTALYWYRQSLGQGLEFLIYFQGNSAPDKSGLPSDRFSAERTGGSVSTLTIQRTQQEDSAVYLCASSPQGGSYEQYFGPGTRLTVT.

V usage is TRBV27 and J usage is TRBJ1-4; D unclear. Germline V gives CDR1 MNHEY, CDR2 SMNVEV (reference sequence). Trimming shortened V by 2 bases and J by 5 bases, and 12 bases separated the two germline ends. The CDR3 is 15 residues long. The DNA of the CDR3 is TGTGCCAGCAGTTTAAAATGGAGGGAAAATGAAAAACTGTTTTTT. This sequence encodes CASSLKWRENEKLFF. Full variable domain (outside the CDR3, taken from reference TRBV27 and TRBJ1-4): EAQVTQNPRYLITVTGKKLTVTCSQNMNHEYMSWYRQDPGLGLRQIYYSMNVEVTDKGDVPEGYKVSRKEKRNFPLILESPSPNQTSLYFCASSLKWRENEKLFFGSGTQLSVL.

The V gene is TRBV6-2 or TRBV6-3, the J gene TRBJ2-1, with a weak D call TRBD2 (7 bases). The V gene's germline CDR1 is MNHEY and CDR2 SVGEGT. Trimming cost V 4 bases and J 8 bases, with 15 bases left between them. The CDR3 has 14 residues. The CDR3 bases are TGTGCCAGCAGTTTTAGGGGGGAGGGCTATGAGCAGTTCTTC. Translated: CASSFRGEGYEQFF.

V and J are TRBV21-1 and TRBJ1-2. TRBV21-1 is a listed pseudogene. The CDR3 sequence is 14 residues long. CDR3 region: CASSKAGVRSSYTF. CDR3 nucleotide sequence: TGTGCCAGCAGCAAGGCGGGAGTCAGGTCGTCCTACACCTTC.

The V and J genes are TRBV5-8 and TRBJ2-7, with D tentatively TRBD1 (6 bases). Germline CDR1 reads SGHTS; CDR2 reads YDEGEE. This CDR3 is 14 amino acids long. Trimming left V 3 bases short and J 6 bases short, with 16 bases between. Here the CDR3 DNA reads TGTGCCAGCAGCTACCAAGGGGGAAGGCGCGAGCAGTACTTC. Its protein product is CASSYQGGRREQYF.

This clone has only one observation. The chain joins TRBV10-3 to TRBJ2-7, with 8 positions matching TRBD1. V gave up 6 bases and J gave up 4 bases; unmatched junction bases: 8. This CDR3 comprises 14 residues. CDR1 is ENHRY and CDR2 is SYGVKD in the germline V gene. The CDR3 sequence: CAIRGTGDSYEQYF. DNA of the CDR3: TGTGCCATCAGGGGGACAGGTGACTCATACGAGCAGTACTTC.

DNA for the CDR3: TGTGCCAGCAGCTTACCCCCGGGGGACAGGGGCACAGATACGCAGTATTTT. Translated: CASSLPPGDRGTDTQYF. V usage is TRBV11-2 and J usage is TRBJ2-3; 9 bases are a match to TRBD1. Germline V CDR1 and CDR2: SGHAT, FQNNGV. V dropped 2 bases and J dropped 1; count of bases not matched to a gene: 7. The CDR3 runs to 17 residues.

The chain is built from TRBV9 and TRBJ2-3, with 8 bases that match TRBD2. Germline V gene sequence: CDR1 SGDLS, CDR2 YYNGEE. CDR3 length: 13 amino acids. The V gene end was trimmed by 4 bases and the J gene end by 8 bases; junction bases not matched to a gene: 6. The CDR3 here is CASSTSTSATQYF. The DNA of the CDR3 is TGTGCCAGCAGCACCTCGACTAGCGCTACGCAGTATTTT.

The V and J genes are TRBV7-2 and TRBJ2-5, with 8 nucleotides matching TRBD2. Trimming at V came to 4 bases and at J to 1 base, leaving 5 bases not matched to a gene. CDR3 size: 15 residues. The germline V gene has CDR1 SGHTA and CDR2 FQGNSA. DNA of the CDR3: TGTGCCAGCAGCTCAGTAGCGGGGAGCCAAGAGACCCAGTACTTC. Translating it yields CASSSVAGSQETQYF.